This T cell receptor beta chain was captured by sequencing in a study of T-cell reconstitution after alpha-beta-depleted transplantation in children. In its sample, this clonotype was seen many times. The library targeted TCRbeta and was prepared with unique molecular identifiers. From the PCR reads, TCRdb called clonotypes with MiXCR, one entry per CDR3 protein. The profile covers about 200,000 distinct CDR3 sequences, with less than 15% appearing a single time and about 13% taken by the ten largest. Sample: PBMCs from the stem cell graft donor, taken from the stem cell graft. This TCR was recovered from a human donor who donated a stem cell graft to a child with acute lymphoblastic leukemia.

CDR3 in DNA: TGCGCCAGCAGCTTCTTAAGTTCCCGCACAGCGGCAGATACGCAGTATTTT. This translates into CASSFLSSRTAADTQYF. The chain joins TRBV5-1 to TRBJ2-3, with D possibly being TRBD2 (5 bases). Germline CDR1 SGHRS, CDR2 YFSETQ. V was trimmed by 2 bases and J by 4 bases, leaving 20 bases between them. CDR3 length: 17 residues.